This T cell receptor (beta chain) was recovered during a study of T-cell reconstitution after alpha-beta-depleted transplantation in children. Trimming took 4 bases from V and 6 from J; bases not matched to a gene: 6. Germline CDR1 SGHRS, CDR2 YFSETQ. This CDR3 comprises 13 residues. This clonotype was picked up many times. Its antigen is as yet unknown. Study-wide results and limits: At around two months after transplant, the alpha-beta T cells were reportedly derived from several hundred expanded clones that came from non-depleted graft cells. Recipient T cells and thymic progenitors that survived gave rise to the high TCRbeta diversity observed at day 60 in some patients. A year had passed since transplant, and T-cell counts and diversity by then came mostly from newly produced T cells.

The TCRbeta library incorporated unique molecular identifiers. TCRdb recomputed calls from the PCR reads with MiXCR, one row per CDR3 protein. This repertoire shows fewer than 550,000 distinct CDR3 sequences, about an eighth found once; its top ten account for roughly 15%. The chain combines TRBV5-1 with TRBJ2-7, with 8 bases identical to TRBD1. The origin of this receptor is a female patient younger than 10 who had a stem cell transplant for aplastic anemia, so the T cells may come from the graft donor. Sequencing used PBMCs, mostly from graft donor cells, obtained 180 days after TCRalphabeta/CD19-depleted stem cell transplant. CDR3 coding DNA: TGCGCCAGCAGCGCGGACAGGGTTGGCGAGCAGTACTTC. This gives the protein CASSADRVGEQYF.